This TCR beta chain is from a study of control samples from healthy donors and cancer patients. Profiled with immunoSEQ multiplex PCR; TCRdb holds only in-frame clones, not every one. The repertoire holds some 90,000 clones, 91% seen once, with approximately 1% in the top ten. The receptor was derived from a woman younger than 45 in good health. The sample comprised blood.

The CDR3 DNA sequence: TGTGCCAGTAGTATCGATACCTATGGCTACACCTTC. As protein: CASSIDTYGYTF. The gene calls are TRBV19 and TRBJ1-2; D unclear. This CDR3 is 12 amino acids long. CDR1 is LNHDA, CDR2 SQIVND, per germline (reference sequence). V dropped 3 bases and J dropped 4 bases, with 6 bases sitting between them.